This entry lists 2 T cell receptor beta chains sequenced from one sample in a study of memory CD4+ T cells and cytomegalovirus serostatus. Single viable CD3+CD4+CD8-CD45RO+ cells were sorted as the memory CD4+ T cells. Generated by immunoSEQ multiplex PCR, the TCRdb table keeps only in-frame clones and is missing some. The sample lists about 45,000 clones; over 65% were seen once. Sequenced input: memory CD4+ T cells from blood. The receptor source for this set is an adult in good health and CMV-seronegative.

CDR3 bases: TGTGCCAGCAGACAGACAGGGGGCCGAGCTAACTATGGCTACACCTTC. Translated, it gives CASRQTGGRANYGYTF. This chain connects TRBV27 to TRBJ1-2; 10 bases agree with TRBD1. CDR3 length equals 16 residues. The ends lost 6 bases at V and 0 bases at J; junction bases unmatched: 7. Germline CDR1 is MNHEY and CDR2 is SMNVEV (reference sequence).

The chain has TRBV18 and TRBJ2-1; D perhaps matches TRBD1 (5 bases). The CDR3 spans 12 residues. CDR1 and CDR2 from the germline V gene are KGHSH and LQKENI. Trimming stripped 5 bases from V and 6 bases from J, with 8 bases between. The CDR3 sequence: CASSAQGNEQFF. DNA of the CDR3: TGTGCCAGCTCAGCCCAGGGCAATGAGCAGTTCTTC.